The entry that follows covers one TCR beta chain sequence. Its antigen is not known. The record originates from a study of cytomegalovirus exposure and HLA in healthy donors. For the study at large: Roughly 85 million unique TCRs from HLA-typed donors were held in an early release of data. Around 83% of 350 to 400 genotyped donors fell in the Caucasian-associated ancestry cluster. Findings and limits, study-wide: The listing of 150 to 200 TCR beta chains classed them as cytomegalovirus-associated.

Those who donated were healthy bone marrow donors. PCR involved 60 Vbeta and 13 Jbeta primers. Sequencing used immunoSEQ multiplex PCR; TCRdb keeps in-frame clones, though not all of them. The sample holds some 150,000 clones, roughly 82% seen once. Germline V gives CDR1 SGHTA, CDR2 FQGNSA. After removal of 4 bases from V and 4 bases from J, the junction contained 7 bases not matched to a gene. This CDR3 contains 18 residues. This TCR came from a man aged 25 to 40 in good health and CMV-seropositive. The J gene is TRBJ2-2, the V gene TRBV7-2; the match to TRBD2 covers 15 bases. Input material: PBMCs. The chain's CDR3 is CASSSGLAGGPGTGELFF. The DNA of the CDR3 is TGTGCCAGCAGCTCTGGACTAGCGGGGGGGCCGGGCACCGGGGAGCTGTTTTTT.